The rows below give T cell receptor beta chains drawn from one sample of a study of CD8 T cells in Susac syndrome. TCRdb re-called the immunoSEQ multiplex PCR reads through MiXCR, storing one row per CDR3 protein. Found here are under 250,000 distinct CDR3 sequences, 80% to 95% of them singletons; the top ten hold 0.055% to 0.075%. The specimen was CD4+ T cells from PBMCs. Every receptor here comes from a human donor with multiple sclerosis. Both conserved end residues are part of each CDR3. D genes are given only for firm matches.

CDR3: CASSLLRQVSNQPQHF
DNA: TGTGCCAGCAGTTTACTCCGACAGGTTAGCAATCAGCCCCAGCATTTT
D: NA
J: TRBJ1-5
V: TRBV28

CDR3: CASSLRRGNTEAFF
DNA: TGTGCCAGCAGCTTACGTCGCGGGAACACTGAAGCTTTCTTT
D: NA
J: TRBJ1-1
V: TRBV13

CDR3: CASSQAPGGISYEQYF
DNA: TGTGCCAGCAGCCAGGCCCCGGGAGGGATCTCCTACGAGCAGTACTTC
D: TRBD2
J: TRBJ2-7
V: TRBV3-1

CDR3: CSAYGTAYGYTF
DNA: TGCAGTGCGTATGGGACGGCCTATGGCTACACCTTC
D: NA
J: TRBJ1-2
V: TRBV20-1

CDR3: CASSVEPTGGGQPQHF
DNA: TGCGCCAGCAGCGTGGAACCGACAGGGGGAGGGCAGCCCCAGCATTTT
D: TRBD1
J: TRBJ1-5
V: TRBV5-1

CDR3: CAWSEGQGGTGELFF
DNA: TGTGCCTGGAGTGAGGGACAGGGAGGCACCGGGGAGCTGTTTTTT
D: TRBD1
J: TRBJ2-2
V: TRBV30

CDR3: CASSQFRDPKQNEQFF
DNA: TGTGCCAGCAGTCAGTTCCGGGACCCCAAACAGAATGAGCAGTTCTTC
D: NA
J: TRBJ2-1
V: TRBV6-6

CDR3: CAWSNSYEQYF
DNA: TGTGCCTGGAGTAACAGCTACGAGCAGTACTTC
D: NA
J: TRBJ2-7
V: TRBV30

CDR3: CASSYGVSGTDTQYF
DNA: TGTGCCAGCAGTTACGGGGTTAGCGGCACAGATACGCAGTATTTT
D: NA
J: TRBJ2-3
V: TRBV6-5

CDR3: CASSLVLGNPGNTIYF
DNA: TGTGCCAGCAGCTTAGTTTTGGGGAACCCTGGAAACACCATATATTTT
D: NA
J: TRBJ1-3
V: TRBV7-2

CDR3: CASSSSGTSGVNEQFF
DNA: TGTGCCAGCAGCTCCTCCGGGACTAGCGGGGTAAATGAGCAGTTCTTC
D: TRBD2
J: TRBJ2-1
V: TRBV7-2

CDR3: CASSPNSGRRQETQYF
DNA: TGTGCCAGCAGTCCTAATAGCGGGAGGAGGCAAGAGACCCAGTACTTC
D: TRBD2
J: TRBJ2-5
V: TRBV12-3/TRBV12-4

CDR3: CASSLTGGKNYEQYF
DNA: TGCGCCAGCAGTCTCACAGGGGGCAAGAACTACGAGCAGTACTTC
D: TRBD1
J: TRBJ2-7
V: TRBV10-2

CDR3: CASNLKDRISYEQYF
DNA: TGTGCCAGCAATTTAAAGGACAGGATCTCCTACGAGCAGTACTTC
D: TRBD1
J: TRBJ2-7
V: TRBV27

CDR3: CASSNRDRDYEQYF
DNA: TGTGCCAGCAGCAACCGGGACAGGGATTACGAGCAGTACTTC
D: TRBD1
J: TRBJ2-7
V: TRBV13

CDR3: CASSERTGMNTEAFF
DNA: TGTGCCAGCAGTGAGAGGACAGGGATGAACACTGAAGCTTTCTTT
D: TRBD1
J: TRBJ1-1
V: TRBV2

CDR3: CSVDLGQETQYF
DNA: TGCAGCGTTGACTTAGGCCAAGAGACCCAGTACTTC
D: NA
J: TRBJ2-5
V: TRBV29-1

CDR3: CASSRTAGGADTQYF
DNA: TGTGCCAGCTCACGTACCGCGGGGGGCGCAGATACGCAGTATTTT
D: TRBD2
J: TRBJ2-3
V: TRBV18

CDR3: CASSGGAFGYEQYF
DNA: TGTGCCAGCAGCGGGGGGGCGTTTGGTTACGAGCAGTACTTC
D: TRBD2
J: TRBJ2-7
V: TRBV6-5

CDR3: CASSTIDYGYTF
DNA: TGTGCCAGTAGCACCATAGACTATGGCTACACCTTC
D: NA
J: TRBJ1-2
V: TRBV19

CDR3: CASSEAFPGAASNGIHYEQYF
DNA: TGTGCCAGCAGTGAAGCGTTTCCGGGGGCAGCGTCAAACGGCATTCACTACGAGCAGTACTTC
D: NA
J: TRBJ2-7
V: TRBV6-1

CDR3: CSARSGLASNEQFF
DNA: TGCAGTGCTAGATCAGGACTAGCGAGCAATGAGCAGTTCTTC
D: TRBD2
J: TRBJ2-1
V: TRBV20-1

CDR3: CASSRWGETNQPQHF
DNA: TGTGCCAGCAGCCGGTGGGGGGAGACAAATCAGCCCCAGCATTTT
D: NA
J: TRBJ1-5
V: TRBV7-9

CDR3: CASSDSGNYGYTF
DNA: TGTGCCAGCAGTGATTCAGGGAACTATGGCTACACCTTC
D: NA
J: TRBJ1-2
V: TRBV2

CDR3: CASSPNSNTEAFF
DNA: TGTGCCAGCTCACCAAATTCGAACACTGAAGCTTTCTTT
D: NA
J: TRBJ1-1
V: TRBV18

CDR3: CASSLYPSRQGDLQPQHF
DNA: TGTGCCAGCAGTTTATACCCCTCCCGACAGGGGGACTTACAGCCCCAGCATTTT
D: TRBD1
J: TRBJ1-5
V: TRBV27

CDR3: CASSELVLSSYNEQFF
DNA: TGTGCCAGCAGCGAACTAGTTCTCTCCTCCTACAATGAGCAGTTCTTC
D: NA
J: TRBJ2-1
V: TRBV14